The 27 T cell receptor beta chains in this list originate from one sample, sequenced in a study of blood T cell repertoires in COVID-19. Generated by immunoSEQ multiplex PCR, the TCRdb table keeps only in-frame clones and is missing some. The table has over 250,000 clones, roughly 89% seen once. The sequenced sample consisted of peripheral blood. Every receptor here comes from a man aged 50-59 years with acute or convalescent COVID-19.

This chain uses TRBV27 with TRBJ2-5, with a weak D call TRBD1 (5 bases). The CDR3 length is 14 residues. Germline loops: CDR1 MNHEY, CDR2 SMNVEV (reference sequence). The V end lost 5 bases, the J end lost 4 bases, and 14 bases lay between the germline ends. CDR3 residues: CASSPSGWGETQYF. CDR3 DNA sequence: TGTGCCAGCAGTCCATCAGGGTGGGGAGAGACCCAGTACTTC.

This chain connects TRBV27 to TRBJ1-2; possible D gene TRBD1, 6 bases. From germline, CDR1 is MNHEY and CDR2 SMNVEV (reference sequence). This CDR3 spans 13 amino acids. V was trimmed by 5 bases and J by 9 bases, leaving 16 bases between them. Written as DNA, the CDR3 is TGTGCCAGCAGTGGACAGCCCTATAGTAGCTACACCTTC. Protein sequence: CASSGQPYSSYTF.

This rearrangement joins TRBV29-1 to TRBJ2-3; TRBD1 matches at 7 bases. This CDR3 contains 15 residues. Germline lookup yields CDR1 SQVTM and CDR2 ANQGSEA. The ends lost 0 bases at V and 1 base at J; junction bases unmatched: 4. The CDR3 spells CSVEELGTGTDTQYF. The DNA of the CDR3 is TGCAGCGTTGAAGAACTCGGGACAGGCACAGATACGCAGTATTTT.

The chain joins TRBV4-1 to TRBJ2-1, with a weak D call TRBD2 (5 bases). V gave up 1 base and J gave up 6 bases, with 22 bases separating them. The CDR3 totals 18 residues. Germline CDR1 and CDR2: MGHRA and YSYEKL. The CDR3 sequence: CASSQGRASSPSTNEQFF. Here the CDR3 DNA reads TGCGCCAGCAGCCAAGGCCGCGCTAGCTCCCCCTCTACCAATGAGCAGTTCTTC.

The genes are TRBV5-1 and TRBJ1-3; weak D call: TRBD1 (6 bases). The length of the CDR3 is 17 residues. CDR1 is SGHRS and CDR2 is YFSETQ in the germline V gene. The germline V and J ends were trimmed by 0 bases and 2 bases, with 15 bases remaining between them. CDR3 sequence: CASSLDAQGVPGNTIYF. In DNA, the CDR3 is TGCGCCAGCAGCTTGGATGCACAGGGTGTCCCTGGAAACACCATATATTTT.

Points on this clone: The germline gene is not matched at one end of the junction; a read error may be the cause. CDR3 loop: CAIKEQGGGWAF. The CDR3 coding sequence is TGTGCCATCAAGGAGCAAGGGGGTGGTTGGGCCTTC. The chain recombines TRBV10-3 with TRBJ1-2, with D maybe TRBD1 (6 bases). The CDR3 is made up of 12 amino acids. Germline V gene sequence: CDR1 ENHRY, CDR2 SYGVKD.

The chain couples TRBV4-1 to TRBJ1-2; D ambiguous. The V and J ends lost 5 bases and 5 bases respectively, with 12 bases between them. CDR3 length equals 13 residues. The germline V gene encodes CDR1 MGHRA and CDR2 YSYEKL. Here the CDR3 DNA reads TGCGCCAGCAGCTACCGGACGGGGTATGGCTACACCTTC. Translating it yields CASSYRTGYGYTF.

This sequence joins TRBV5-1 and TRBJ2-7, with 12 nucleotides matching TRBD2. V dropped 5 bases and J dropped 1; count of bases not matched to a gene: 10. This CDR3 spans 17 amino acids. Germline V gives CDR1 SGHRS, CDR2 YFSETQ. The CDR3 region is CASRPLTSGGPSYEQYF. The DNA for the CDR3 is TGCGCCAGCAGACCGCTTACTAGCGGGGGGCCTTCCTACGAGCAGTACTTC.

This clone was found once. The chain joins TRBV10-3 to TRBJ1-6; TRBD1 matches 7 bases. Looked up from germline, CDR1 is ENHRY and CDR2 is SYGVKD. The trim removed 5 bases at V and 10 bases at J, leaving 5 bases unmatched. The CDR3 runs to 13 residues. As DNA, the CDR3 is TGTGCCATCAGTTTAGACAGGGAATCACCCCTCCACTTT. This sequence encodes CAISLDRESPLHF.

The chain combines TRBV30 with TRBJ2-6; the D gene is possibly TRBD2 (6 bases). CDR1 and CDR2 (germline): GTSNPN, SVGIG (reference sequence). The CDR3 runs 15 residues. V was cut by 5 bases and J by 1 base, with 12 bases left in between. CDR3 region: CAWGDSSSGANVLTF. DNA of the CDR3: TGTGCCTGGGGGGACTCATCATCTGGGGCCAACGTCCTGACTTTC.

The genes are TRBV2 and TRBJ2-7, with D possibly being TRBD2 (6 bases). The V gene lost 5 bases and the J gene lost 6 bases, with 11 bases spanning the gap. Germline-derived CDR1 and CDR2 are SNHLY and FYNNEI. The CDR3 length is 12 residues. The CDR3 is CASSLLAPEQYF. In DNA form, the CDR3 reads TGTGCCAGCAGTCTTCTAGCGCCCGAGCAGTACTTC.

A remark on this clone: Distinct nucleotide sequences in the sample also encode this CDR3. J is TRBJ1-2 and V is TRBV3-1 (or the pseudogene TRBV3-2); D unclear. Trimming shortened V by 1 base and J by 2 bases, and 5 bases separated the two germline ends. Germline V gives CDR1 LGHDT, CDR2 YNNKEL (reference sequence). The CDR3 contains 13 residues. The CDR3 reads CASSQVLNYGYTF. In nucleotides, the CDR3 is TGTGCCAGCAGCCAAGTATTAAACTATGGCTACACCTTC.

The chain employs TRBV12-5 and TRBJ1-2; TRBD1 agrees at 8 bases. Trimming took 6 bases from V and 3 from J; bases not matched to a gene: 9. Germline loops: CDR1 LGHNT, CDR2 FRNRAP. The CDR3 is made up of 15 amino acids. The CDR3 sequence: CASGTGAGGHYGYTF. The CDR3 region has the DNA TGTGCTAGTGGCACTGGGGCAGGGGGCCACTATGGCTACACCTTC.

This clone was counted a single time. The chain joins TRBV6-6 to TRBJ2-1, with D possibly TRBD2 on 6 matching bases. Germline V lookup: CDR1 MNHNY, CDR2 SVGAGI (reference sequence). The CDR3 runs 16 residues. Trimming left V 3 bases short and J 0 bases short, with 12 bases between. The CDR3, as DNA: TGTGCCAGCAGTTATGACGGGGGAAGCTCCTACAATGAGCAGTTCTTC. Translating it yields CASSYDGGSSYNEQFF.

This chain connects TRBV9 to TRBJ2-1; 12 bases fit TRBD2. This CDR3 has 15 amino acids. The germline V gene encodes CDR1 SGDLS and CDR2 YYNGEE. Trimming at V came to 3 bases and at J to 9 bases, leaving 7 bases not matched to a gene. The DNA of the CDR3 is TGTGCCAGCAGCGCCCGGACTAGCGGGGAAGGTGAGCAGTTCTTC. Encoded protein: CASSARTSGEGEQFF.

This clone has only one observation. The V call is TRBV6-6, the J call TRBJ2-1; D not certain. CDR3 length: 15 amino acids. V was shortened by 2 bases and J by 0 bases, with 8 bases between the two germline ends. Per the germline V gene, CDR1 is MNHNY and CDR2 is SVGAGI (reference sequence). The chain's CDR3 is CASSYNPGSYNEQFF. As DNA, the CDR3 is TGTGCCAGCAGTTACAATCCAGGCTCCTACAATGAGCAGTTCTTC.

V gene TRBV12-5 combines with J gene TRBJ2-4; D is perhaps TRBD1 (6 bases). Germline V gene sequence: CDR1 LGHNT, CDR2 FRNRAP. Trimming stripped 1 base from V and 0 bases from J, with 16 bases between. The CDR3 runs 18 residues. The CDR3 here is CASGLGPTGQLAKNIQYF. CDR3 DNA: TGTGCTAGTGGTTTGGGCCCAACTGGACAGCTAGCCAAAAACATTCAGTACTTC.

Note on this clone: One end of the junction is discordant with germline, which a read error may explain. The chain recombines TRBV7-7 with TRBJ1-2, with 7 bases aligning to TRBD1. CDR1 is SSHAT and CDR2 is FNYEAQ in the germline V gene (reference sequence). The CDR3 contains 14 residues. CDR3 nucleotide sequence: TGTGCTAGCAGCCAAGGACAGGTAAGCTATGGCTACACCTTC. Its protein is CASSQGQVSYGYTF.

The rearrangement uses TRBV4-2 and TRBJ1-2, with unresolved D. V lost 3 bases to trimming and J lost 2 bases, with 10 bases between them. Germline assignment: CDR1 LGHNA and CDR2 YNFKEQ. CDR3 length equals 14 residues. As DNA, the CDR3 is TGTGCCAGCAGCCATTCCGGGGAGAACTATGGCTACACCTTC. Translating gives CASSHSGENYGYTF.

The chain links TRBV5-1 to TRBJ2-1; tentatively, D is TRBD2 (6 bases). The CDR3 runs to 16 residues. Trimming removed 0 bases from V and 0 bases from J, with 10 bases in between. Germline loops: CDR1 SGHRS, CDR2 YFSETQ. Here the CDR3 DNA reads TGCGCCAGCAGCTTGGCCCCAGCGGGCTCCTACAATGAGCAGTTCTTC. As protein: CASSLAPAGSYNEQFF.

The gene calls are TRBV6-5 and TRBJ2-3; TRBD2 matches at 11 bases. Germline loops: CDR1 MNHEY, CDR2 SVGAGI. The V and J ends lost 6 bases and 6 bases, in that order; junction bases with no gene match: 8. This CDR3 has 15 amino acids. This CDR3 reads CASREVAGGWDTQYF. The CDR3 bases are TGTGCCAGCAGGGAGGTAGCGGGGGGGTGGGATACGCAGTATTTT.

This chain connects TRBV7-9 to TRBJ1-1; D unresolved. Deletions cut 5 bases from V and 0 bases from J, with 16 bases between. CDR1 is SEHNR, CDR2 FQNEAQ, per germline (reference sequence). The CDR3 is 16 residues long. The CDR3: CASSPRAGTMNTEAFF. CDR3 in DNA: TGTGCCAGCAGCCCCCGCGCAGGAACCATGAACACTGAAGCTTTCTTT.

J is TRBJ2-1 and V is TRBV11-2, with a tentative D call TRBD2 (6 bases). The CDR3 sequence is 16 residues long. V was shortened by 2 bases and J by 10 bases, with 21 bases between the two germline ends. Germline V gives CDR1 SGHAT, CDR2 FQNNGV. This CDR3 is CASSLLRGPQAGEQFF. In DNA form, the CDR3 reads TGTGCCAGCAGCTTATTGCGGGGTCCGCAAGCAGGGGAGCAGTTCTTC.

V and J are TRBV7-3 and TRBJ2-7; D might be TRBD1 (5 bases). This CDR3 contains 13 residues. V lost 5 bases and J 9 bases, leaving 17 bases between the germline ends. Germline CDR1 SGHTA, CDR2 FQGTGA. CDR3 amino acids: CASSPEPLQGQYF. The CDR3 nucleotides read TGTGCCAGCAGCCCAGAGCCCCTGCAGGGGCAGTACTTC.

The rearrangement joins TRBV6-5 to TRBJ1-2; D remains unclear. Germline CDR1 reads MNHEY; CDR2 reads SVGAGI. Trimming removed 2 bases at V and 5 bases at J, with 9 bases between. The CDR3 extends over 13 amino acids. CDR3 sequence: CASSYADPYGYTF. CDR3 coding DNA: TGTGCCAGCAGTTACGCAGATCCTTATGGCTACACCTTC.

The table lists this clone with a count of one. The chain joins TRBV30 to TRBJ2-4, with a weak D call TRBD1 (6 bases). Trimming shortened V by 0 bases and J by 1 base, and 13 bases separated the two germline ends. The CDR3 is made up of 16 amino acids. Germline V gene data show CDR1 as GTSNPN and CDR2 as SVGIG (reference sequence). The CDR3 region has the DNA TGTGCCTGGAGTGTAGGGGGATTTGGGGCCAAAAACATTCAGTACTTC. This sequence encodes CAWSVGGFGAKNIQYF.

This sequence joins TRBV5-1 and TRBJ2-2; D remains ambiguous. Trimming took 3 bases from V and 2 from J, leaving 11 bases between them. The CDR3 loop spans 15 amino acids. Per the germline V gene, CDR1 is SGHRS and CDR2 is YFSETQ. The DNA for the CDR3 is TGCGCCAGCAGCTCCGCGGCACTAAACACCGGGGAGCTGTTTTTT. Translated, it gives CASSSAALNTGELFF.